The clone carrying this T cell receptor beta chain was recorded once. The antigen remains unidentified. No patient had autoimmune disease or received systemic immunosuppression. The data stem from a study of OX40 agonist ivuxolimab in advanced cancers. Study in general: In three patients, partial responses were observed, one with hepatocellular carcinoma and two with cutaneous melanoma.

Study-wide results and limits: The CD4+ and CD8+ T cells in the blood had expanded clonally by week 6 at 0.1 to 3.0 mg/kg.

Some clones are missing from TCRdb's copy, which holds only in-frame ones; the method was immunoSEQ multiplex PCR. In the table there are 77,000 or so clones, over 85% of which are singletons. This material consisted of CD4+ or CD8+ T cells sorted from blood, taken in a trial of the OX40 agonist ivuxolimab. The origin of this receptor is an adult with an advanced solid tumor such as melanoma, head and neck, liver or kidney cancer.

The CDR3 nucleotides read TGTGCCAGCAGCTTTAATGGGGGCGCGGGAGTAACAGAGACCCAGTACTTC. Protein: CASSFNGGAGVTETQYF. The V and J genes are TRBV7-2 and TRBJ2-5, with D maybe TRBD2 (7 bases). Germline V CDR1 and CDR2: SGHTA, FQGNSA. CDR3 size: 17 residues. V was cut by 3 bases and J by 4 bases, with 21 bases left in between.